What follows are 32 T cell receptor beta chains derived from one specimen sequenced in a study of PD-L1 blockade in urothelial cancer. Assay: immunoSEQ multiplex PCR; the TCRdb copy retains only in-frame clones and omits some. The table lists 100,000 or so clones, around 85% of them singletons. Sequencing used PBMCs, obtained around atezolizumab (anti-PD-L1) treatment. These receptors were obtained from a man in his fifties with urothelial cancer.

The chain uses TRBV28 and TRBJ1-5, with D unclear. V lost 5 bases and J lost 1, with 3 bases in between. Germline assignment: CDR1 MDHEN and CDR2 SYDVKM. The CDR3 has 12 amino acids. The CDR3 DNA reads as TGTGCCAGCAGTGCGAGCAATCAGCCCCAGCATTTT. This gives the protein CASSASNQPQHF.

The chain recombines TRBV19 with TRBJ2-1; a weak D match, TRBD1 (6 bases). This CDR3 has 15 amino acids. The V end was cut by 6 bases, the J end by 3 bases, with 15 bases between. Germline values: CDR1 LNHDA, CDR2 SQIVND (reference sequence). The CDR3 region is CASSFRDMGYNEQFF. The CDR3 DNA reads TGTGCCAGTAGCTTCCGGGACATGGGCTACAATGAGCAGTTCTTC.

The rearrangement uses TRBV6-1 and TRBJ1-5, with D possibly being TRBD1 (6 bases). Germline V lookup: CDR1 MNHNS, CDR2 SASEGT. This CDR3 has 16 residues. V lost 0 bases and J lost 6, with 15 bases in between. In DNA form, the CDR3 reads TGTGCCAGCAGTGAAGCGAGCAGGGGCGGGCGTCAGCCCCAGCATTTT. Amino acids: CASSEASRGGRQPQHF.

The chain employs TRBV28 and TRBJ1-1; 9 nucleotides align to TRBD1. Germline CDR1 is MDHEN and CDR2 is SYDVKM. V lost 2 bases to trimming and J lost 11 bases; unmatched junction nucleotides: 18. This CDR3 region has 17 residues. In nucleotides, the CDR3 is TGTGCCAGCAGTTTAGGAAGTCCCGGGACAGGGACCGGGGACGCTTTCTTT. Residues: CASSLGSPGTGTGDAFF.

The V gene is TRBV18, the J gene TRBJ1-1; no firm D call. The CDR3 runs 15 residues. The V and J ends lost 6 bases and 5 bases respectively, with 19 bases between them. Germline V gene data show CDR1 as KGHSH and CDR2 as LQKENI. The DNA for the CDR3 is TGTGCCAGCTCTCTCGGTCGATTTGCTCTAACTGAAGCTTTCTTT. As protein: CASSLGRFALTEAFF. The full variable domain, in which reference TRBV18 and TRBJ1-1 provide the parts outside the CDR3, is NAGVMQNPRHLVRRRGQEARLRCSPMKGHSHVYWYRQLPEEGLKFMVYLQKENIIDESGMPKERFSAEFPKEGPSILRIQQVVRGDSAAYFCASSLGRFALTEAFFGQGTRLTVV.

The chain carries TRBV4-1 and TRBJ1-1, with D perhaps TRBD1 (6 bases). V shed 0 bases and J shed 10 bases, with 18 bases lying between them. Looked up from germline, CDR1 is MGHRA and CDR2 is YSYEKL. The CDR3 is 15 residues long. CDR3 in DNA: TGCGCCAGCAGCCAAGATTCCCAAGACAGGATTTCAGCTTTCTTT. Amino acids: CASSQDSQDRISAFF.

This sequence joins TRBV5-1 and TRBJ2-6, with D perhaps TRBD1 (6 bases). The CDR3 has 17 residues. Trimming pared 4 bases from V and 0 bases from J, leaving 14 bases between. CDR1 and CDR2 (germline): SGHRS, YFSETQ. CDR3 bases: TGCGCCAGCAGCCTATTGGACAGTGGCTCTGGGGCCAACGTCCTGACTTTC. As protein: CASSLLDSGSGANVLTF.

The V call is TRBV19, the J call TRBJ2-2; D might be TRBD2 (5 bases). Germline values: CDR1 LNHDA, CDR2 SQIVND (reference sequence). This CDR3 region has 15 residues. Trimming stripped 5 bases from V and 6 bases from J, with 16 bases between. CDR3 DNA: TGTGCCAGTAGTGCCACTAGGGCCGACGCCGGGGAGCTGTTTTTT. This encodes CASSATRADAGELFF.

V is TRBV30 and J is TRBJ2-1; weak D call: TRBD1 (5 bases). The CDR3 is 11 residues long. In germline, CDR1 is GTSNPN, CDR2 SVGIG (reference sequence). V was shortened by 5 bases and J by 5 bases, with 7 bases between the two germline ends. CDR3 protein: CAWDRNNEQFF. The CDR3 bases are TGTGCCTGGGACAGAAACAATGAGCAGTTCTTC.

This sequence joins TRBV11-1 and TRBJ2-7, with D tentatively TRBD1 (6 bases). Germline V gene sequence: CDR1 SGHAT, CDR2 FQDESV (reference sequence). The ends were cut back, 6 bases at V and 2 bases at J, with 14 bases in the middle. This CDR3 has 14 residues. CDR3 DNA sequence: TGTGCCAGCAGATCGACAGGACCCCCCTACGAGCAGTACTTC. It yields the protein CASRSTGPPYEQYF.

The J gene is TRBJ2-3, the V gene TRBV30; tentative D call: TRBD1 (6 bases). CDR1 and CDR2 (germline): GTSNPN, SVGIG (reference sequence). Deletions cut 1 base from V and 7 bases from J, with 18 bases between. The CDR3 runs to 15 residues. The CDR3 nucleotides read TGTGCCTGGAGTGAACAGGGTAATTCAAAATATACGCAGTATTTT. It translates to CAWSEQGNSKYTQYF.

The chain joins TRBV7-8 to TRBJ2-1, with a weak D call TRBD2 (5 bases). Per the germline V gene, CDR1 is SGHVS and CDR2 is FQNEAQ. CDR3 length: 12 residues. V lost 5 bases and J 7 bases, leaving 9 bases between the germline ends. In DNA, the CDR3 is TGTGCCAGCAGCCGAGAGGGAAATGAGCAGTTCTTC. Protein product: CASSREGNEQFF.

The chain links TRBV23-1 to TRBJ2-5; 10 nucleotides line up with TRBD2. TRBV23-1 is classed as an ORF, of uncertain function. The CDR3 is made up of 17 amino acids. After removal of 0 bases from V and 4 bases from J, the junction contained 8 bases not matched to a gene. The CDR3 bases are TGCGCCAGCAGTCAATCTATAGAGCGGGAGGGCCGAGAGACCCAGTACTTC. Protein: CASSQSIEREGRETQYF.

The chain has TRBV7-9 and TRBJ1-6, with D uncertain. The V end was cut by 1 base, the J end by 6 bases, with 7 bases between. The CDR3 consists of 14 residues. Germline CDR1 SEHNR, CDR2 FQNEAQ (reference sequence). DNA of the CDR3: TGTGCCAGCAGCTTAGGACAAACTAATTCACCCCTCCACTTT. Amino acid sequence: CASSLGQTNSPLHF.

This rearrangement joins TRBV6-1 to TRBJ2-2; D ambiguous. Germline lookup yields CDR1 MNHNS and CDR2 SASEGT. Trimming pared 0 bases from V and 1 base from J, leaving 6 bases between. The CDR3 is 15 residues long. The CDR3 is CASSEALVNTGELFF. In DNA form, the CDR3 reads TGTGCCAGCAGTGAAGCGCTAGTGAACACCGGGGAGCTGTTTTTT.

A single count supports this clone. The gene calls are TRBV18 and TRBJ1-2; 7 nucleotides agree with TRBD1. The CDR3 contains 15 residues. Germline assignment: CDR1 KGHSH and CDR2 LQKENI. Unmatched junction bases numbered 4, after V lost 3 bases and J lost 0 bases. The CDR3 spells CASSPGQQANYGYTF. CDR3 sequence (DNA): TGTGCCAGCTCACCGGGACAGCAGGCTAACTATGGCTACACCTTC.

The gene calls are TRBV5-5 and TRBJ2-2, with 13 bases matching TRBD2. The germline gives CDR1 SGHKS, CDR2 YYEKEE (reference sequence). V lost 4 bases, J lost 5 bases, and 5 bases stayed unmatched. There are 16 residues in the CDR3. Here the CDR3 reads CASSTTSGRVTGELFF. CDR3 nucleotide sequence: TGTGCCAGCAGCACCACTAGCGGGAGGGTTACCGGGGAGCTGTTTTTT.

The V and J genes are TRBV6-1 and TRBJ1-5, with 9 bases lining up with TRBD1. The CDR3 covers 15 residues. V dropped 7 bases and J dropped 2; count of bases not matched to a gene: 6. Germline loops: CDR1 MNHNS, CDR2 SASEGT. This chain's CDR3 is CASTWDRAGNQPQHF. The CDR3, as DNA: TGTGCCAGCACCTGGGACAGGGCGGGCAATCAGCCCCAGCATTTT.

The chain combines TRBV7-2 with TRBJ1-5, with TRBD1 matching over 7 bases. Germline V gene lookup returns CDR1 SGHTA and CDR2 FQGNSA. The CDR3 is made up of 15 amino acids. J gave up 2 bases and V 5 bases, and 6 bases lay outside the gene matches. For the CDR3, the DNA is TGTGCCAGCAGCCGACGAGGGGGCGGCAATCAGCCCCAGCATTTT. It translates to CASSRRGGGNQPQHF. Full variable domain (remainder filled in from reference TRBV7-2 and TRBJ1-5): GAGVSQSPSNKVTEKGKDVELRCDPISGHTALYWYRQSLGQGLEFLIYFQGNSAPDKSGLPSDRFSAERTGGSVSTLTIQRTQQEDSAVYLCASSRRGGGNQPQHFGDGTRLSIL.

The chain carries TRBV5-4 and TRBJ2-1; D perhaps matches TRBD1 (6 bases). Germline V gene data show CDR1 as SGHNT and CDR2 as YYREEE (reference sequence). The CDR3 spans 15 residues. V dropped 3 bases and J dropped 5 bases, with 15 bases sitting between them. The CDR3, as DNA: TGTGCCAGCAGCTACACAGGGTTTGACAACAATGAGCAGTTCTTC. The encoded protein is CASSYTGFDNNEQFF.

The chain has TRBV27 and TRBJ2-7; D unclear. The CDR3 contains 15 residues. The V gene lost 2 bases and the J gene lost 2 bases, with 13 bases spanning the gap. Germline CDR1 and CDR2: MNHEY and SMNVEV (reference sequence). CDR3: CASSLTPFGTYEQYF. CDR3 nucleotides: TGTGCCAGCAGTTTAACCCCTTTCGGTACCTACGAGCAGTACTTC.

The V and J genes are TRBV28 and TRBJ2-4; a possible D gene is TRBD2 (6 bases). The germline V and J ends were trimmed by 8 bases and 7 bases, with 12 bases remaining between them. From germline, CDR1 is MDHEN and CDR2 SYDVKM. The length of the CDR3 is 12 residues. The CDR3 loop is CASGGTGNIQYF. The CDR3 DNA reads TGTGCCAGCGGCGGGACTGGTAACATTCAGTACTTC.

The V call is TRBV9, the J call TRBJ2-2; D remains ambiguous. The germline gives CDR1 SGDLS, CDR2 YYNGEE. Deletions cut 0 bases from V and 0 bases from J, with 6 bases between. The CDR3 consists of 15 residues. This CDR3 reads CASSVGQANTGELFF. DNA for the CDR3: TGTGCCAGCAGCGTAGGGCAGGCGAACACCGGGGAGCTGTTTTTT.

Only a few counts were recorded for this clone. The chain carries TRBV19 and TRBJ1-1; D possibly corresponds to TRBD1 (5 bases). With 8 bases removed from V and 1 base from J, the gap between germline ends came to 11 bases. This CDR3 comprises 13 residues. The germline V gene has CDR1 LNHDA and CDR2 SQIVND (reference sequence). CDR3 in amino acids: CASGEGRNTEAFF. In DNA form, the CDR3 reads TGTGCCAGTGGGGAGGGGAGGAACACTGAAGCTTTCTTT.

The chain joins TRBV5-5 to TRBJ1-1; D not resolved. V dropped 0 bases and J dropped 3 bases, with 9 bases sitting between them. The germline V gene has CDR1 SGHKS and CDR2 YYEKEE (reference sequence). The CDR3 is 14 amino acids. The CDR3 here is CASSLAGIDTEAFF. In nucleotides, the CDR3 is TGTGCCAGCAGCTTGGCCGGGATTGACACTGAAGCTTTCTTT.

The gene calls are TRBV2 and TRBJ2-7; TRBD2 matches 8 bases. The CDR3 runs 16 residues. The germline V gene encodes CDR1 SNHLY and CDR2 FYNNEI. After removal of 3 bases from V and 1 base from J, the junction contained 8 bases not matched to a gene. CDR3 bases: TGTGCCAGCAGTGACACGGAAAGCGGGAGTTCCTACGAGCAGTACTTC. Protein sequence: CASSDTESGSSYEQYF. The full variable domain, in which reference TRBV2 and TRBJ2-7 provide the parts outside the CDR3, is EPEVTQTPSHQVTQMGQEVILRCVPISNHLYFYWYRQILGQKVEFLVSFYNNEISEKSEIFDDQFSVERPDGSNFTLKIRSTKLEDSAMYFCASSDTESGSSYEQYFGPGTRLTVT.

The chain couples TRBV28 to TRBJ2-7, with 16 bases matching TRBD2. Germline lookup yields CDR1 MDHEN and CDR2 SYDVKM. The CDR3 loop spans 14 amino acids. Unmatched junction bases numbered 1, after V lost 8 bases and J lost 3 bases. The DNA for the CDR3 is TGTGCCAGCGGGACTAGCGGGAGGGACTACGAGCAGTACTTC. This gives the protein CASGTSGRDYEQYF.

The V and J genes are TRBV27 and TRBJ2-1, with a weak D call TRBD2 (6 bases). This CDR3 has 13 residues. V was pared by 0 bases and J by 8 bases, with 8 bases between. Germline loops: CDR1 MNHEY, CDR2 SMNVEV (reference sequence). In DNA form, the CDR3 reads TGTGCCAGCAGTTTATCCTGGAGGGATGAGCAGTTCTTC. It specifies CASSLSWRDEQFF.

This chain connects TRBV7-2 to TRBJ1-1; D is perhaps TRBD1 (5 bases). V was cut by 1 base and J by 4 bases, with 16 bases left in between. From germline, CDR1 is SGHTA and CDR2 FQGNSA. The length of the CDR3 is 16 residues. Written as DNA, the CDR3 is TGTGCCAGCAGCTTAGGGGGTACGGGGGAGGGCACTGAAGCTTTCTTT. Protein sequence: CASSLGGTGEGTEAFF.

This clone was recorded a few times. The J gene is TRBJ1-2, the V gene TRBV27, with 9 bases matching TRBD1. Germline values: CDR1 MNHEY, CDR2 SMNVEV (reference sequence). J was trimmed by 7 bases and V by 8 bases; bases with no gene match: 5. This CDR3 has 12 amino acids. The chain's CDR3 is CASGTGYRGYTF. DNA of the CDR3: TGTGCCAGCGGGACAGGGTATCGTGGCTACACCTTC.

This clone was observed a single time. The rearrangement uses TRBV7-9 and TRBJ2-3, with a possible D match to TRBD1 (5 bases). Between the trimmed V and J ends, which lost 2 bases and 0 bases, there was a span of 9 bases. Germline V CDR1 and CDR2: SEHNR, FQNEAQ (reference sequence). The CDR3 spans 15 residues. In DNA form, the CDR3 reads TGTGCCAGCAGCTTACCGACAGATAGCACAGATACGCAGTATTTT. Encoded protein: CASSLPTDSTDTQYF.

The genes are TRBV7-2 and TRBJ2-5; tentatively, D is TRBD2 (7 bases). Per germline, CDR1 SGHTA and CDR2 FQGNSA. The ends were cut back, 5 bases at V and 2 bases at J, with 18 bases in the middle. The CDR3 is made up of 16 amino acids. CDR3 amino acids: CASSNRGGPSQETQYF. DNA for the CDR3: TGTGCCAGCAGCAATAGGGGGGGCCCTTCTCAAGAGACCCAGTACTTC.